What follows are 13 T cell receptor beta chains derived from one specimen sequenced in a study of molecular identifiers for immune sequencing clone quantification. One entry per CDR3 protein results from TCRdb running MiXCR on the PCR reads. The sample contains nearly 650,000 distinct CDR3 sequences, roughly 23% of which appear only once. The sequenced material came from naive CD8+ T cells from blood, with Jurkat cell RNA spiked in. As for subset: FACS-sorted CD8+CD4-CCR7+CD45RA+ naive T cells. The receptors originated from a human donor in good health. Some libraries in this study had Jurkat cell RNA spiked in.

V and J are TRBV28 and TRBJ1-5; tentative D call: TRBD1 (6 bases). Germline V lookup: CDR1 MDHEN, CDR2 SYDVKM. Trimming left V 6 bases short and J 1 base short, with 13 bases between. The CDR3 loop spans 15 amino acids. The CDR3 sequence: CASRLTGRSNQPQHF. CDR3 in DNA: TGTGCCAGCAGACTGACAGGACGGAGCAATCAGCCCCAGCATTTT.

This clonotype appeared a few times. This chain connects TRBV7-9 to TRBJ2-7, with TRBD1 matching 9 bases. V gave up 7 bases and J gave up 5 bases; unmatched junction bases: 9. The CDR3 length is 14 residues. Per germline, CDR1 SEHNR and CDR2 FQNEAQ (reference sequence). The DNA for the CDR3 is TGTGCCAGCACCTCCCGGGACAGGGTTAACGAGCAGTACTTC. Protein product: CASTSRDRVNEQYF.

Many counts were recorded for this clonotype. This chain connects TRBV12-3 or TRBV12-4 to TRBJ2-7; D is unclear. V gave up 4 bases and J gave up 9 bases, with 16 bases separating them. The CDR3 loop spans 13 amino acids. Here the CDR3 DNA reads TGTGCCAGCAGTTCCCCCGGCCCTACCGGGCAGTACTTC. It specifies CASSSPGPTGQYF.

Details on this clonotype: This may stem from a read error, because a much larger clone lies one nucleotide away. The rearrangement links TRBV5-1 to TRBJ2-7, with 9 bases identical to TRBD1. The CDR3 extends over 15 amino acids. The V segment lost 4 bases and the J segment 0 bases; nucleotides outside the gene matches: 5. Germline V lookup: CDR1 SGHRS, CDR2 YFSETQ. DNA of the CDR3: TGCGCCAGCAGCGAGTTGACAGGGGGCTCCTACGAGCAGTACTTC. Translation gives CASSELTGGSYEQYF.

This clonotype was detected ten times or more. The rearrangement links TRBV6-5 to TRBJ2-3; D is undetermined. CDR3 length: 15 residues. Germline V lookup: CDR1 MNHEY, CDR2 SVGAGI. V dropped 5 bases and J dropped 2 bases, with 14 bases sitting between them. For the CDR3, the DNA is TGTGCCAGCAGTCCTACCGGGTCCCACACAGATACGCAGTATTTT. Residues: CASSPTGSHTDTQYF.

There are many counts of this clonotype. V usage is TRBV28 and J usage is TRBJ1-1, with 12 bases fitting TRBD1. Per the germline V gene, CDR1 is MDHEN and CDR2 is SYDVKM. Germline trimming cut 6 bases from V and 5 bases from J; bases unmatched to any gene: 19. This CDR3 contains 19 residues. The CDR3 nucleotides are TGTGCCAGCAGACACACAGGCGTCCGGGACAGGGGGCTGTATACTGAAGCTTTCTTT. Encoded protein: CASRHTGVRDRGLYTEAFF.

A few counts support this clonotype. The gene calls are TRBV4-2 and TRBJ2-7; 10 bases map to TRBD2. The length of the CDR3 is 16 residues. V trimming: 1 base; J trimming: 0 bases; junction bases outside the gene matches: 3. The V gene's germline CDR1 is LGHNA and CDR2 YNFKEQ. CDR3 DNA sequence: TGTGCCAGCAGCCAAGCTAGCGGGAGTTCCTCCTACGAGCAGTACTTC. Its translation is CASSQASGSSSYEQYF.

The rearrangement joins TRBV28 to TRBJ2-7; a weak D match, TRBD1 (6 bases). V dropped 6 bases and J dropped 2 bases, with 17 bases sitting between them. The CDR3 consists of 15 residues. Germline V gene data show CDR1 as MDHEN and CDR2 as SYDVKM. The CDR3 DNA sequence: TGTGCCAGCAGGACCCGGGACATCTATACCTACGAGCAGTACTTC. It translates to CASRTRDIYTYEQYF. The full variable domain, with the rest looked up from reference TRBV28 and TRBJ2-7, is DVKVTQSSRYLVKRTGEKVFLECVQDMDHENMFWYRQDPGLGLRLIYFSYDVKMKEKGDIPEGYSVSREKKERFSLILESASTNQTSMYLCASRTRDIYTYEQYFGPGTRLTVT.

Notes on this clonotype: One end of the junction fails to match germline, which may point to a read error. CDR3 region: CASPPRDGRALDEQFF. In nucleotides, the CDR3 is TGTGCCAGCCCACCACGTGACGGGAGGGCCTTGGATGAGCAGTTCTTC. J is TRBJ2-1 and V is TRBV18; 8 nucleotides align to TRBD2. This CDR3 spans 16 amino acids. The germline gives CDR1 KGHSH, CDR2 LQKENI.

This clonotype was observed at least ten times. The CDR3 loop reads CSVEGAGANYEQYF. CDR3 nucleotides: TGCAGCGTTGAAGGCGCAGGGGCGAACTACGAGCAGTACTTC. The chain links TRBV29-1 to TRBJ2-7; possibly TRBD1 for D (6 bases). The CDR3 runs to 14 residues. Trimming cost V 1 base and J 3 bases, with 13 bases left between them. Germline V gives CDR1 SQVTM, CDR2 ANQGSEA.

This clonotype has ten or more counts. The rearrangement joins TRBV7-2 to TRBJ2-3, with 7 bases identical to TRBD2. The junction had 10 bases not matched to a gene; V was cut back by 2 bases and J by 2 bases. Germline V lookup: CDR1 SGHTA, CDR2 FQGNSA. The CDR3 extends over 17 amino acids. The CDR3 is CASSLPVAGAPTDTQYF. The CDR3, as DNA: TGTGCCAGCAGCTTACCAGTTGCGGGAGCCCCCACAGATACGCAGTATTTT. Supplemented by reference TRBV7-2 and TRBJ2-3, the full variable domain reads GAGVSQSPSNKVTEKGKDVELRCDPISGHTALYWYRQSLGQGLEFLIYFQGNSAPDKSGLPSDRFSAERTGGSVSTLTIQRTQQEDSAVYLCASSLPVAGAPTDTQYFGPGTRLTVL.

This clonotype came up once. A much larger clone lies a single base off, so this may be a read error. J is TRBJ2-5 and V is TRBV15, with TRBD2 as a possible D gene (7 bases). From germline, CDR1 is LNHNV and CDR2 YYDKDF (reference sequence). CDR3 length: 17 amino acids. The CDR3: CATSRDRGARVQETQSF. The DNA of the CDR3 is TGTGCCACCAGCAGAGATCGGGGGGCTCGGGTCCAAGAGACCCAGTCCTTC.

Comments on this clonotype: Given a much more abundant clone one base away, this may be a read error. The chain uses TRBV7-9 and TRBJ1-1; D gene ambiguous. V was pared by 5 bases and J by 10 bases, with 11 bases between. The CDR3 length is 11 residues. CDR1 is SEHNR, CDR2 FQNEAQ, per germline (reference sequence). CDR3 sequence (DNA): TGTGCCAGCAGCCCAAGTCCTGGAGCTTTCTTT. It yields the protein CASSPSPGAFF.